Sequencing of this T cell receptor (beta chain) was carried out in a study of T cell repertoires in cytomegalovirus infection (dated by TCRdb to the late 2010s). In the study overall: Recently identified HLA-C-restricted CMV epitopes, whose presentation resists viral immunomodulation, were targeted by peptide stimulations together with well-studied HLA-B-restricted epitopes. Donor HLA type was relevant to the analysis, because carriage of CMV infection together with the matching HLA type was indicated by public TCR beta signatures. Beyond this particular receptor, the publication reports: The ex vivo response was dominated by HLA-C-restricted CMV-specific TCR beta clonotypes, which also provided the single most frequent clonotype in two of eight donors. Carriers of CMV infection plus the relevant HLA type were discriminated by the cumulative frequency of public TCR beta family members in the study cohort and in an independent roughly 380-donor cohort.

To note about this clonotype: Its antigen specificity is not known. No base qualities exist here, and no much larger clone lies one base off it.

The meaning of the sample's treatment or condition label: in vitro stimulation with specific CMV peptide epitopes to enrich CMV-specific T cells. CDR3 length: 13 amino acids, cysteine to phenylalanine. The retained sequence is limited to the CDR3, 39 bases, with the frame set at the first base. Trimming takes 6 bases from V and 9 bases from J, and the germline ends sit 15 bases apart. Reads for this sample came from an Illumina HiSeq 1500. TCRdb took the public reads, trimmed them with fastp at Q25, ran MiXCR for clone calling and kept in-frame beta chains. For every CDR3 protein sequence, its rows merge into one entry that carries the most common genes and DNA. Present in this sample are about a million distinct CDR3 sequences, 31% of which were seen just once. Of the sample, about an eighth falls within the top ten clones.

This receptor was taken from a human donor in good health (CMV status not recorded). Some clones in this sample may be carry-over from other donors' samples. The chain couples TRBV12-3 or TRBV12-4 to TRBJ2-1, and the D gene may be TRBD2, 7 bases matching. The sample in question was cultured CD8+ T cells from PBMCs, obtained from culture after CMV antigen stimulation. The sequenced DNA: TGTGCCAGCAGCGAGGGGGGGCTAGGTGAGCAGTTCTTC. Its translation reads: CASSEGGLGEQFF.